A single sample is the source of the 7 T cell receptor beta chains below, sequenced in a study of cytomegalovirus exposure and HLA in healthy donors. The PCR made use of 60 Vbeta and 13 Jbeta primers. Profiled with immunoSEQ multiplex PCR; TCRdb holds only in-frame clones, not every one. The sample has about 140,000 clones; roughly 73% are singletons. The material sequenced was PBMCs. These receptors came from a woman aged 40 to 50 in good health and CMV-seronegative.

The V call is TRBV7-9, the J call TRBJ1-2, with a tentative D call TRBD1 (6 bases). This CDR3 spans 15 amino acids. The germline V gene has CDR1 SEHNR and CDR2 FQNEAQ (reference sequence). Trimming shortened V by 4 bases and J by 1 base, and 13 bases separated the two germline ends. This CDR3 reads CASSSQGGHNYGYTF. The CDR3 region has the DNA TGTGCCAGCAGCTCTCAAGGGGGTCATAACTATGGCTACACCTTC.

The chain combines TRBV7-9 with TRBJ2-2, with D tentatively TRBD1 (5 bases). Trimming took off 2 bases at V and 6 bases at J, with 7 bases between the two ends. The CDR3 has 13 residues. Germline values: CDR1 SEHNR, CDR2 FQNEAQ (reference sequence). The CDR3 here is CASSLQGSGELFF. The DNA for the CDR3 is TGTGCCAGCAGCTTACAGGGCTCCGGGGAGCTGTTTTTT.

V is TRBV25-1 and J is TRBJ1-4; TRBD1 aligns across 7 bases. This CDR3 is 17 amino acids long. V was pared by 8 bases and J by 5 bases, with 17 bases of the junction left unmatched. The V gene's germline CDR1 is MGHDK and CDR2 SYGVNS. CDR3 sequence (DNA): TGTGCCAGCGGGGGGACAGCCGGAACGGGGGTCAATGAAAAACTGTTTTTT. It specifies CASGGTAGTGVNEKLFF.

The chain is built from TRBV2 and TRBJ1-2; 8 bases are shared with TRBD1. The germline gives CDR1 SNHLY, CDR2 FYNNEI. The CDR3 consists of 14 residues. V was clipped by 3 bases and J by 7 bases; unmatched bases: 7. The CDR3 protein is CASSDAGGAAGYTF. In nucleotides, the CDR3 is TGTGCCAGCAGTGACGCAGGGGGCGCAGCTGGCTACACCTTC.

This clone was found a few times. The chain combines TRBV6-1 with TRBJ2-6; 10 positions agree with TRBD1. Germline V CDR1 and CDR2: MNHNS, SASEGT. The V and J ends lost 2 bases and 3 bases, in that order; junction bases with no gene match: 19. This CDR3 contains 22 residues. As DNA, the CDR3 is TGTGCCAGCAGTGAATTCGTCTCTCTCGGGACAGGGGTTTACTATGGGGCCAACGTCCTGACTTTC. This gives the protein CASSEFVSLGTGVYYGANVLTF.

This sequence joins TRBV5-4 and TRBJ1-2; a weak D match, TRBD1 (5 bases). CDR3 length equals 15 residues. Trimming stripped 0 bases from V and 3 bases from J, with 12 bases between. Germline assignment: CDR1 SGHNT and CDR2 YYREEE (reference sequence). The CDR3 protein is CASSLARERDYGYTF. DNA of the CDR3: TGTGCCAGCAGCTTGGCCAGGGAACGGGACTATGGCTACACCTTC.

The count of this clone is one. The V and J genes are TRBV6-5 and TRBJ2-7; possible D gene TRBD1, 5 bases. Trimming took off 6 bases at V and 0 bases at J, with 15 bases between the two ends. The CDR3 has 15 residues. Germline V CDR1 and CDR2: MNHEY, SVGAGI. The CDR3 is CASRQTAGHSYEQYF. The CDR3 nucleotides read TGTGCCAGCAGACAGACCGCAGGGCACTCCTACGAGCAGTACTTC.